The 21 T cell receptor beta chains presented below share a single source sample, sequenced in a study of cytomegalovirus exposure and HLA in healthy donors. Primers for the PCR totalled 60 Vbeta and 13 Jbeta. Sequenced by immunoSEQ multiplex PCR; TCRdb stores in-frame clones only, minus some. This repertoire shows about 130,000 clones, roughly 88% found once; its top ten account for approximately 3.1%. Sequences were obtained from PBMCs. Receptor source: a young woman in good health and CMV-seropositive.

About this clone: This same CDR3 is encoded by further DNA sequences in the sample. V usage is TRBV6-6 and J usage is TRBJ2-1; 12 nucleotides agree with TRBD2. The CDR3 is made up of 15 amino acids. Germline values: CDR1 MNHNY, CDR2 SVGAGI (reference sequence). With 7 bases clipped from V and 6 bases from J, the junction kept 7 bases outside the gene matches. The DNA for the CDR3 is TGTGCCAGCACGATACTAGCGGGGGGCCTCAATGAGCAGTTCTTC. It encodes CASTILAGGLNEQFF.

J is TRBJ2-7 and V is TRBV14; TRBD2 is a possible D gene (5 bases). CDR1 SGHDN and CDR2 FVKESK come from the germline V gene. The CDR3 extends over 14 amino acids. Between the trimmed V and J ends, which lost 2 bases and 2 bases, there was a span of 10 bases. Written as DNA, the CDR3 is TGTGCCAGCAGCCAAAAACTAGAACCCTACGAGCAGTACTTC. Residues: CASSQKLEPYEQYF.

The V call is TRBV23-1, the J call TRBJ2-1, with 7 bases lining up with TRBD1. TRBV23-1 is treated as an ORF (open reading frame) with a function not yet certain. V shed 6 bases and J 7 bases; nucleotides not matched to a gene: 12. CDR3 length: 15 residues. CDR3 loop: CASSPDREIANEQFF. The CDR3 DNA reads TGCGCCAGCAGCCCAGACAGGGAGATTGCGAATGAGCAGTTCTTC.

This sequence joins TRBV5-6 and TRBJ2-7, with D perhaps TRBD2 (7 bases). This CDR3 is built from 15 residues. V gave up 4 bases and J gave up 1 base, with 15 bases separating them. The germline CDR1 and CDR2 sequences are SGHDT and YYEEEE. DNA of the CDR3: TGTGCCAGCAGCGGGGGGGGGACAAGGTCCTACGAGCAGTACTTC. Translating gives CASSGGGTRSYEQYF.

The chain employs TRBV30 and TRBJ1-2, with no clear D. Trimming took off 2 bases at V and 8 bases at J, with 9 bases between the two ends. CDR1 is GTSNPN and CDR2 is SVGIG in the germline V gene (reference sequence). The CDR3 has 11 amino acids. CDR3 sequence reads: CAWSYYGGYTF. The CDR3, as DNA: TGTGCCTGGAGTTATTATGGCGGCTACACCTTC.

The J gene is TRBJ1-2, the V gene TRBV5-3; 7 bases map to TRBD1. TRBV5-3 is flagged as an ORF with uncertain function. This CDR3 region has 15 residues. V was pared by 3 bases and J by 0 bases, with 5 bases of the junction left unmatched. As DNA, the CDR3 is TGTGCCAGAAGCTCTTCAGGGGGACCTAACTATGGCTACACCTTC. Translated: CARSSSGGPNYGYTF.

The chain couples TRBV5-5 to TRBJ1-1; D gene ambiguous. Germline V gives CDR1 SGHKS, CDR2 YYEKEE (reference sequence). The CDR3 spans 14 residues. V was trimmed by 2 bases and J by 0 bases, leaving 8 bases between them. The CDR3 protein is CASSFAVMNTEAFF. In nucleotides, the CDR3 is TGTGCCAGCAGCTTCGCAGTTATGAACACTGAAGCTTTCTTT.

The V gene is TRBV4-1, the J gene TRBJ2-3; 11 nucleotides align to TRBD2. Germline V gene lookup returns CDR1 MGHRA and CDR2 YSYEKL. CDR3 length equals 18 residues. The V segment lost 1 base and the J segment 6 bases; nucleotides outside the gene matches: 12. In DNA, the CDR3 is TGCGCCAGCAGCCAAGGTGCCACTAGCGGGGGCGGAGTGGATACGCAGTATTTT. Its protein product is CASSQGATSGGGVDTQYF.

The chain has TRBV5-3 and TRBJ1-2; D is possibly TRBD1 (5 bases). TRBV5-3 is identified as an open reading frame with a role that is uncertain. The germline V and J ends were trimmed by 0 bases and 3 bases, with 9 bases remaining between them. The CDR3 is 14 residues long. The DNA for the CDR3 is TGTGCCAGAAGCTTGGCGGGGGGAGACTATGGCTACACCTTC. It translates to CARSLAGGDYGYTF.

V and J are TRBV19 and TRBJ1-2; D is unresolved. Germline V gene sequence: CDR1 LNHDA, CDR2 SQIVND (reference sequence). The CDR3 runs to 15 residues. V was shortened by 6 bases and J by 8 bases, with 22 bases between the two germline ends. Here the CDR3 reads CASRGLSGRMQGYTF. CDR3 DNA: TGTGCCAGTAGGGGCCTCAGCGGACGTATGCAAGGCTACACCTTC.

The DNA of the CDR3 is TGTGCCAGCAGCCTCGACAGGGCCGGGGAGCTGTTTTTT. The encoded protein is CASSLDRAGELFF. The V gene is TRBV7-7, the J gene TRBJ2-2; 7 nucleotides agree with TRBD1. The CDR3 is 13 amino acids. Germline V CDR1 and CDR2: SSHAT, FNYEAQ (reference sequence). V was pared by 5 bases and J by 6 bases, with 3 bases of the junction left unmatched.

The chain joins TRBV19 to TRBJ1-2; tentative D call: TRBD1 (5 bases). The V and J ends lost 7 bases and 8 bases respectively, with 20 bases between them. Germline CDR1 LNHDA, CDR2 SQIVND (reference sequence). CDR3 size: 14 residues. CDR3 DNA: TGTGCCAGTACCCCTCAGCCTTGGGGGGGAGGCTACACCTTC. Protein product: CASTPQPWGGGYTF.

The V gene is TRBV27, the J gene TRBJ2-1; TRBD2 is a possible D gene (7 bases). CDR1 is MNHEY and CDR2 is SMNVEV in the germline V gene (reference sequence). This CDR3 is 17 amino acids long. The germline V and J ends were trimmed by 5 bases and 0 bases, with 17 bases remaining between them. In DNA form, the CDR3 reads TGTGCCAGCAGTAGGCGGGGGCACCTCAGCTCCTACAATGAGCAGTTCTTC. Translating it yields CASSRRGHLSSYNEQFF.

This clone occurred once. V usage is TRBV19 and J usage is TRBJ1-5, with 10 bases lining up with TRBD1. The V segment lost 7 bases and the J segment 5 bases; nucleotides outside the gene matches: 8. In germline, CDR1 is LNHDA, CDR2 SQIVND (reference sequence). This CDR3 spans 15 amino acids. The DNA for the CDR3 is TGTGCCAGTACGAGGGACAGGGGACTTTATCAGCCCCAGCATTTT. Amino acid sequence: CASTRDRGLYQPQHF. The whole variable domain, filled in from reference TRBV19 and TRBJ1-5, reads DGGITQSPKYLFRKEGQNVTLSCEQNLNHDAMYWYRQDPGQGLRLIYYSQIVNDFQKGDIAEGYSVSREKKESFPLTVTSAQKNPTAFYLCASTRDRGLYQPQHFGDGTRLSIL.

This clone was seen a few times. The chain couples TRBV7-9 to TRBJ1-3; no clear D gene. From germline, CDR1 is SEHNR and CDR2 FQNEAQ (reference sequence). The CDR3 loop spans 14 amino acids. V was cut by 6 bases and J by 4 bases, with 13 bases left in between. As DNA, the CDR3 is TGTGCCAGCAGGGGAGTAACGCTGGGAAACACCATATATTTT. Translating it yields CASRGVTLGNTIYF.

In this sample, this clone turned up once. The chain carries TRBV5-1 and TRBJ1-1; D might be TRBD1 (5 bases). Trimming shortened V by 1 base and J by 7 bases, and 20 bases separated the two germline ends. The CDR3 covers 16 residues. CDR1 and CDR2 from the germline V gene are SGHRS and YFSETQ. In DNA form, the CDR3 reads TGCGCCAGCAGCTTGCTGGATCCGGGGGTCGGTGATGAAGCTTTCTTT. Its protein product is CASSLLDPGVGDEAFF.

This rearrangement joins TRBV27 to TRBJ1-2; D call uncertain. Germline CDR1 is MNHEY and CDR2 is SMNVEV (reference sequence). Trimming cost V 4 bases and J 0 bases, with 12 bases left between them. The CDR3 is 15 residues long. The chain's CDR3 is CASSSSKTSNYGYTF. The CDR3 nucleotides are TGTGCCAGCAGTTCATCTAAAACTTCTAACTATGGCTACACCTTC.

J is TRBJ2-7 and V is TRBV27; 13 positions agree with TRBD2. The CDR3 has 17 residues. V lost 1 base to trimming and J lost 2 bases; unmatched junction nucleotides: 5. Germline CDR1 reads MNHEY; CDR2 reads SMNVEV (reference sequence). The CDR3 is CASSLLGTSGVAYEQYF. The CDR3 DNA sequence: TGTGCCAGCAGTTTATTAGGGACTAGCGGGGTAGCCTACGAGCAGTACTTC.

The chain employs TRBV6-5 and TRBJ1-2, with TRBD1 as a possible D gene (5 bases). Trimming left V 6 bases short and J 5 bases short, with 13 bases between. The germline CDR1 and CDR2 sequences are MNHEY and SVGAGI. This CDR3 has 13 residues. CDR3 in DNA: TGTGCCAGCAGAGTCAGCGGGGGGTATGGCTACACCTTC. It translates to CASRVSGGYGYTF.

This clone was seen a single time. The rearrangement uses TRBV6-4 and TRBJ2-3; a possible D gene is TRBD1 (6 bases). Germline assignment: CDR1 MRHNA and CDR2 SNTAGT. V was shortened by 0 bases and J by 3 bases, with 10 bases between the two germline ends. The CDR3 length is 15 residues. The CDR3 is CASSDSGGETDTQYF. DNA for the CDR3: TGTGCCAGCAGTGACTCAGGGGGAGAGACAGATACGCAGTATTTT.

The chain joins TRBV6-6 to TRBJ2-5; a weak D match, TRBD1 (6 bases). Trimming stripped 0 bases from V and 5 bases from J, with 16 bases between. The length of the CDR3 is 16 residues. Germline CDR1 is MNHNY and CDR2 is SVGAGI (reference sequence). CDR3 residues: CASSYSVGAVAETQYF. DNA for the CDR3: TGTGCCAGCAGTTACTCGGTGGGGGCTGTAGCCGAGACCCAGTACTTC.